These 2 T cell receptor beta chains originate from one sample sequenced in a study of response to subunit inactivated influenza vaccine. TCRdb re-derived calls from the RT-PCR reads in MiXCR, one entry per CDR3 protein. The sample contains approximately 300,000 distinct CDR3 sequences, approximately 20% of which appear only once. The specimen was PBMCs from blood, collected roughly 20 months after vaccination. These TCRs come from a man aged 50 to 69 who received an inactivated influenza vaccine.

The CDR3: CASSLRVQDGSNSPLHF. In DNA form, the CDR3 reads TGTGCCAGCAGCTTAAGGGTCCAGGACGGCAGTAATTCACCCCTCCACTTT. The chain recombines TRBV7-2 with TRBJ1-6; no clear D. CDR3 length: 17 residues. The V and J ends lost 2 bases and 6 bases respectively, with 17 bases between them. Germline CDR1 is SGHTA and CDR2 is FQGNSA.

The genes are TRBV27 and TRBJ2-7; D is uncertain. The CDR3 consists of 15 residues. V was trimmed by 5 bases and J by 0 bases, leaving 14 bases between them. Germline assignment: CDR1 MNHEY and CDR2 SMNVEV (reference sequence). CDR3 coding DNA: TGTGCCAGCAGTCCCCCCTCCCATGGCTCCTACGAGCAGTACTTC. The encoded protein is CASSPPSHGSYEQYF.